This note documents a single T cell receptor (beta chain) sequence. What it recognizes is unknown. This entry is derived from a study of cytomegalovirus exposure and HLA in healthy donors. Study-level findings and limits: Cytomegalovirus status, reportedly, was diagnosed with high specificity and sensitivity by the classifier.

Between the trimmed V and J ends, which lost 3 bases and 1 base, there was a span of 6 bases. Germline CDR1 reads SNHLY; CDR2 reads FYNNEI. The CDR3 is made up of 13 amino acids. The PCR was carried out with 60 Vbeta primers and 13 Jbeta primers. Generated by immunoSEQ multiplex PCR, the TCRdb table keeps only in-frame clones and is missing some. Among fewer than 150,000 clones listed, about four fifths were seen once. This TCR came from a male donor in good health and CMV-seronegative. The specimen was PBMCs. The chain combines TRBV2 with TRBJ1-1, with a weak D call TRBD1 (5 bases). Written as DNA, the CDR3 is TGTGCCAGCAGTGAGCAGGGGAACACTGAAGCTTTCTTT. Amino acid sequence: CASSEQGNTEAFF.